In its sample, the clone carrying this TCR beta chain was seen a few times. For the second PCR, which ran for about 7 to 11 cycles, a sample-barcoded 5' primer and a J-beta primer mix were used. One entry per CDR3 protein, called by TCRdb with MiXCR from the 5' RACE reads. The data hold around 2 million distinct CDR3 sequences, with about 39% observed a single time. The sample comes from a study of blood T cells in healthy people across ages. Material: blood. The TCR comes from a human donor in good health.

The DNA for the CDR3 is TGTGCCAGCAGTAAGCAAGAGGAGCAGTACTTC. Its protein is CASSKQEEQYF. The rearrangement uses TRBV12-3 or TRBV12-4 and TRBJ2-5; D remains ambiguous. The CDR3 covers 11 residues. The V end lost 5 bases, the J end lost 11 bases, and 12 bases lay between the germline ends.